Following are 6 T cell receptor beta chains from one sample sequenced in a study of beta chain features in type 1 diabetes. The isolated RNA, all of it, was reverse transcribed, so expressed TCRB transcripts were what got sequenced. TCRdb's table, derived via immunoSEQ multiplex PCR, lists solely in-frame clones and lacks some. Of hundreds of thousands of clones listed, 15% to 17% are singletons. Source material: naive CD4+ T cells from blood. These receptors were collected from a man younger than 35 in good health.

This clone was observed a few times. The chain joins TRBV7-2 to TRBJ2-5; D tentatively reads TRBD1 or TRBD2 (5 bases each). Germline CDR1 SGHTA, CDR2 FQGNSA. This CDR3 spans 14 amino acids. Trimming stripped 1 base from V and 0 bases from J, with 6 bases between. The CDR3 sequence: CASSLGGYQETQYF. The CDR3 DNA sequence: TGTGCCAGCAGCTTAGGGGGGTACCAAGAGACCCAGTACTTC.

This rearrangement joins TRBV27 to TRBJ1-2; perhaps TRBD1 as D (6 bases). Germline CDR1 MNHEY, CDR2 SMNVEV (reference sequence). Trimming stripped 6 bases from V and 6 bases from J, with 14 bases between. There are 13 residues in the CDR3. CDR3 DNA sequence: TGTGCCAGCAGCCTCGGGGGCAGGAATGGCTACACCTTC. Its translation: CASSLGGRNGYTF.

This clone was seen a few times. The chain is built from TRBV6-1 and TRBJ2-6; 7 nucleotides align to TRBD1. With V trimmed by 5 bases and J by 4 bases, 14 bases remained unmatched. The CDR3 totals 18 residues. Germline assignment: CDR1 MNHNS and CDR2 SASEGT. DNA for the CDR3: TGTGCCAGCAGTAAAGGAACAGGGGCGCTCCGGGGGGCCAACGTCCTGACTTTC. Amino acids: CASSKGTGALRGANVLTF.

J is TRBJ2-5 and V is TRBV29-1, with 9 bases lining up with TRBD1. Germline-derived CDR1 and CDR2 are SQVTM and ANQGSEA. The CDR3 is made up of 14 amino acids. The ends lost 4 bases at V and 4 bases at J; junction bases unmatched: 7. The CDR3 loop reads CSVAGQGVGETQYF. The CDR3 nucleotides read TGCAGCGTTGCGGGACAGGGAGTAGGAGAGACCCAGTACTTC.

This chain links TRBV14 with TRBJ2-1; TRBD2 aligns across 7 bases. The CDR3 consists of 18 residues. Trimming took 1 base from V and 4 from J; bases not matched to a gene: 13. Germline V lookup: CDR1 SGHDN, CDR2 FVKESK. This CDR3 is CASSQGGVLAEFYNEQFF. As DNA, the CDR3 is TGTGCCAGCAGCCAAGGGGGGGTCCTAGCGGAGTTTTACAATGAGCAGTTCTTC.

The chain combines TRBV5-1 with TRBJ1-4, with 8 nucleotides matching TRBD1. Germline V gene sequence: CDR1 SGHRS, CDR2 YFSETQ. This CDR3 has 15 residues. Trimming removed 3 bases from V and 7 bases from J; junction bases left unmatched: 8. Here the CDR3 DNA reads TGCGCCAGCAGCTCGACGGGGACAGGCCGTGAAAAACTGTTTTTT. It is translated as CASSSTGTGREKLFF.